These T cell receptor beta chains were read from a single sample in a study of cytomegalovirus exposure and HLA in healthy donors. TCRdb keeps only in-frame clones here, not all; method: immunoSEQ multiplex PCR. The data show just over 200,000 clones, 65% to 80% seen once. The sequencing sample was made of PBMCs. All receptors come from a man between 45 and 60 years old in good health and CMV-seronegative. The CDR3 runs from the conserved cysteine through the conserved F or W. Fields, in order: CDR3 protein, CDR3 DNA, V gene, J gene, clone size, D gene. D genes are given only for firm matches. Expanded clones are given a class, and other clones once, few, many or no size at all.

CDR3: CASRNQLAGGPSTDTQYF
DNA: TGTGCCAGCAGGAACCAACTAGCGGGAGGTCCTAGCACAGATACGCAGTATTTT
V: TRBV2
J: TRBJ2-3
size: few
D: TRBD2

CDR3: CAWGPPRAGANVLTF
DNA: TGTGCCTGGGGCCCCCCCAGGGCTGGGGCCAACGTCCTGACTTTC
V: TRBV30
J: TRBJ2-6
size: -
D: -

CDR3: CASSGTSVNTDTQYF
DNA: TGTGCCAGCAGTGGGACTAGCGTAAACACAGATACGCAGTATTTT
V: TRBV28
J: TRBJ2-3
size: -
D: TRBD2

CDR3: CASSTGQGGTGANVLTF
DNA: TGTGCCAGCAGCACGGGACAGGGGGGAACTGGGGCCAACGTCCTGACTTTC
V: TRBV7-9
J: TRBJ2-6
size: once
D: TRBD1

CDR3: CASRRNTEAFF
DNA: TGTGCCAGCAGGAGGAACACTGAAGCTTTCTTT
V: TRBV27
J: TRBJ1-1
size: -
D: -

CDR3: CASSQASSANEQFF
DNA: TGCGCCAGCAGCCAAGCCTCTAGCGCTAATGAGCAGTTCTTC
V: TRBV4-1
J: TRBJ2-1
size: -
D: -

CDR3: CASSLGYTVFF
DNA: TGTGCCAGCAGCTTAGGGTACACAGTCTTTTTT
V: TRBV7-2
J: TRBJ1-4
size: -
D: -

CDR3: CASSQGWAGGETQYF
DNA: TGCGCCAGCAGCCAAGGGTGGGCGGGCGGTGAGACCCAGTACTTC
V: TRBV4-1
J: TRBJ2-5
size: -
D: -

CDR3: CASSPYRGRTEAFF
DNA: TGTGCCAGCAGTCCGTACAGGGGTCGCACTGAAGCTTTCTTT
V: TRBV28
J: TRBJ1-1
size: -
D: TRBD1

CDR3: CASSPGTASYEQYF
DNA: TGCGCCAGCAGCCCGGGGACAGCCTCCTACGAGCAGTACTTC
V: TRBV4-1
J: TRBJ2-7
size: -
D: TRBD1

CDR3: CASSAPRGHSYEQYF
DNA: TGTGCCAGCAGTGCCCCCAGGGGGCACTCCTACGAGCAGTACTTC
V: TRBV6-5
J: TRBJ2-7
size: -
D: TRBD1

CDR3: CASSKAPGTSGKTYEQYF
DNA: TGTGCCAGCAGCAAAGCGCCTGGTACTAGCGGGAAGACCTACGAGCAGTACTTC
V: TRBV21-1
J: TRBJ2-7
size: -
D: -

CDR3: CASSPRTGVARGNEQFF
DNA: TGTGCCAGCTCACCTCGGACAGGGGTGGCCAGGGGCAATGAGCAGTTCTTC
V: TRBV18
J: TRBJ2-1
size: once
D: TRBD1

CDR3: CASSPTGASNQPQHF
DNA: TGTGCCAGCAGTCCCACAGGGGCTAGCAATCAGCCCCAGCATTTT
V: TRBV28
J: TRBJ1-5
size: -
D: TRBD1

CDR3: CASSERQGSQPQHF
DNA: TGTGCCAGCAGTGAAAGACAGGGTAGTCAGCCCCAGCATTTT
V: TRBV6-1
J: TRBJ1-5
size: -
D: TRBD1

CDR3: CASSNSRGMDEKLFF
DNA: TGTGCCAGCAGCAACTCCAGGGGGATGGATGAAAAACTGTTTTTT
V: TRBV5-4
J: TRBJ1-4
size: -
D: TRBD1

CDR3: CASSPVGLSYEQYF
DNA: TGCGCCAGCAGCCCTGTTGGACTATCCTACGAGCAGTACTTC
V: TRBV5-1
J: TRBJ2-7
size: -
D: -

CDR3: CASSLNGREGPAGELFF
DNA: TGTGCCAGCAGCTTAAATGGGCGGGAGGGCCCCGCCGGGGAGCTGTTTTTT
V: TRBV7-3
J: TRBJ2-2
size: -
D: TRBD2

CDR3: CSVVDPGTLEAFF
DNA: TGCAGCGTTGTGGACCCGGGGACACTGGAAGCTTTCTTT
V: TRBV29-1
J: TRBJ1-1
size: -
D: -

CDR3: CASSVAGANTEAFF
DNA: TGTGCCAGCAGCGTAGCCGGAGCAAACACTGAAGCTTTCTTT
V: TRBV9
J: TRBJ1-1
size: once
D: -

CDR3: CASKLGTSNEQYF
DNA: TGTGCCAGCAAACTCGGGACTAGCAACGAGCAGTACTTC
V: TRBV28
J: TRBJ2-7
size: -
D: TRBD2

CDR3: CASSLVAGSNEKLFF
DNA: TGTGCCAGCAGCTTAGTGGCGGGATCTAATGAAAAACTGTTTTTT
V: TRBV7-9
J: TRBJ1-4
size: -
D: -

CDR3: CASSFGGNSYEQYF
DNA: TGTGCCAGCAGTTTCGGGGGTAACTCCTACGAGCAGTACTTC
V: TRBV28
J: TRBJ2-7
size: -
D: -

CDR3: CATSSGELSEKLFF
DNA: TGTGCCACCAGCAGCGGGGAACTAAGTGAAAAACTGTTTTTT
V: TRBV15
J: TRBJ1-4
size: -
D: -

CDR3: CASSDPTGVYEQYF
DNA: TGTGCCAGCAGTGATCCGACGGGGGTATACGAGCAGTACTTC
V: TRBV25-1
J: TRBJ2-7
size: -
D: -

CDR3: CAWSVGQGAGGEKLFF
DNA: TGTGCCTGGAGTGTCGGGCAGGGGGCTGGAGGTGAAAAACTGTTTTTT
V: TRBV30
J: TRBJ1-4
size: -
D: TRBD1

CDR3: CASSRTGGGEKLFF
DNA: TGTGCCAGCAGCCGGACAGGGGGTGGAGAAAAACTGTTTTTT
V: TRBV7-9
J: TRBJ1-4
size: -
D: TRBD1

CDR3: CASSPRQGVEKLFF
DNA: TGTGCCAGCTCACCAAGGCAGGGTGTTGAAAAACTGTTTTTT
V: TRBV18
J: TRBJ1-4
size: -
D: -

CDR3: CASSPSGGNYGYTF
DNA: TGTGCCAGCAGCCCGAGCGGGGGCAACTATGGCTACACCTTC
V: TRBV7-9
J: TRBJ1-2
size: -
D: -

CDR3: CAWTDGGRKGNEQFF
DNA: TGTGCCTGGACGGACGGCGGGAGGAAGGGAAATGAGCAGTTCTTC
V: TRBV30
J: TRBJ2-1
size: -
D: TRBD2

CDR3: CASSRPRTGAYEQYF
DNA: TGTGCCAGCAGCAGGCCCAGGACAGGGGCTTACGAGCAGTACTTC
V: TRBV5-6
J: TRBJ2-7
size: -
D: TRBD1

CDR3: CASSLLLGYEQYF
DNA: TGTGCCAGCAGCTTACTTTTGGGCTACGAGCAGTACTTC
V: TRBV7-9
J: TRBJ2-7
size: once
D: -

CDR3: CASSLDLPSGRRGEQFF
DNA: TGTGCCAGCAGCTTAGACTTGCCTAGCGGGAGAAGGGGTGAGCAGTTCTTC
V: TRBV7-2
J: TRBJ2-1
size: -
D: TRBD2

CDR3: CASSARGVSGNTIYF
DNA: TGTGCCAGCAGCGCTAGAGGAGTCTCTGGAAACACCATATATTTT
V: TRBV9
J: TRBJ1-3
size: -
D: -

CDR3: CASSLAGGGHEQYF
DNA: TGTGCCAGCAGCTTAGCTGGGGGGGGGCACGAGCAGTACTTC
V: TRBV7-9
J: TRBJ2-7
size: -
D: -

CDR3: CASTGTVNYEQYF
DNA: TGTGCCAGCACCGGGACAGTAAATTACGAGCAGTACTTC
V: TRBV2
J: TRBJ2-7
size: -
D: TRBD1

CDR3: CASSMNQGPYEQYF
DNA: TGTGCCAGTAGTATGAACCAGGGCCCATACGAGCAGTACTTC
V: TRBV19
J: TRBJ2-7
size: -
D: -

CDR3: CASSEGAVGNTIYF
DNA: TGTGCCAGCTCAGAGGGGGCAGTTGGAAACACCATATATTTT
V: TRBV18
J: TRBJ1-3
size: -
D: TRBD1

CDR3: CASSLTSSTDTQYF
DNA: TGTGCCAGCAGCTTGACTAGTTCCACAGATACGCAGTATTTT
V: TRBV11-3
J: TRBJ2-3
size: few
D: -

CDR3: CASSLSQLAGVPGELFF
DNA: TGTGCCAGCAGTTTATCCCAACTAGCGGGAGTACCTGGGGAGCTGTTTTTT
V: TRBV27
J: TRBJ2-2
size: -
D: TRBD2

CDR3: CASSNGQGGYEQYF
DNA: TGTGCCAGCAGTAATGGACAGGGGGGCTACGAGCAGTACTTC
V: TRBV6-5
J: TRBJ2-7
size: -
D: TRBD1

CDR3: CASSVAGATDTQYF
DNA: TGTGCCAGCAGCGTAGCGGGAGCCACAGATACGCAGTATTTT
V: TRBV27
J: TRBJ2-3
size: -
D: TRBD2

CDR3: CASSRDYSYNEQFF
DNA: TGTGCCAGCAGTCGGGACTACTCCTACAATGAGCAGTTCTTC
V: TRBV11-2
J: TRBJ2-1
size: -
D: TRBD2

CDR3: CASSPGQGVNTEAFF
DNA: TGTGCCAGCAGCCCGGGACAGGGGGTGAACACTGAAGCTTTCTTT
V: TRBV6-1
J: TRBJ1-1
size: -
D: TRBD1

CDR3: CASSDDSMNTEAFF
DNA: TGTGCCAGCAGTGATGACAGCATGAACACTGAAGCTTTCTTT
V: TRBV27
J: TRBJ1-1
size: -
D: -

CDR3: CASSRLQGADYGYTF
DNA: TGCGCCAGCAGTCGTCTACAGGGTGCCGACTATGGCTACACCTTC
V: TRBV5-1
J: TRBJ1-2
size: -
D: -